This is a list of T cell receptor beta chains from one sample in a study of T cell responses to AZD1222 COVID-19 vaccine. The data were produced by immunoSEQ multiplex PCR, yet TCRdb's version contains in-frame clones alone and is incomplete. The sample holds under 120,000 clones, about 92% seen once. Material: peripheral blood, obtained on day 0 of AZD1222 vaccination. These receptors all come from an adult in good health. Each CDR3 is given with its conserved first and last residue. D genes are given only for firm matches. Part of the rows lack a size; the others show once, few, many or a class for expanded clones.

- | TRBJ2-5 | TRBV11-2 | TRBD2 | CASSSLTGGQETQYF | TGTGCCAGCAGCTCCCTAACGGGGGGCCAAGAGACCCAGTACTTC
- | TRBJ2-7 | TRBV5-4 | - | CASSPGARAEEQYF | TGTGCCAGCAGCCCGGGGGCCAGGGCAGAAGAGCAGTACTTC
- | TRBJ2-6 | TRBV6-6 | - | CASSYEPDSHGNVLTF | TGTGCCAGCAGCTACGAACCCGACAGCCATGGCAACGTCCTGACTTTC
- | TRBJ2-2 | TRBV29-1 | - | CSVERGRGTGELFF | TGCAGCGTTGAGAGGGGACGGGGCACCGGGGAGCTGTTTTTT
- | TRBJ1-5 | TRBV28 | - | CASRGATYQPQHF | TGTGCCAGCAGAGGGGCCACGTATCAGCCCCAGCATTTT
- | TRBJ1-1 | TRBV19 | - | CASTRAAEAFF | TGTGCCAGTACCAGGGCGGCTGAAGCTTTCTTT
once | TRBJ2-7 | TRBV29-1 | - | CSVVRGPLQYF | TGCAGCGTTGTTAGGGGACCCCTGCAGTACTTC
- | TRBJ2-5 | TRBV6-6 | TRBD2 | CASSSPGGEGRTYQETQYF | TGTGCCAGCAGCTCCCCGGGGGGGGAAGGACGGACTTACCAAGAGACCCAGTACTTC
- | TRBJ1-1 | TRBV7-2 | - | CASSLADRITEAFF | TGTGCCAGCAGCTTAGCGGACAGAATCACTGAAGCTTTCTTT
once | TRBJ2-3 | TRBV4-3 | TRBD2 | CASSLYHGTTDSTDTQYF | TGCGCCAGCAGCCTCTACCACGGGACTACCGATAGCACAGATACGCAGTATTTT
few | TRBJ2-7 | TRBV27 | TRBD2 | CASSSPTSGRREQYF | TGTGCCAGCAGTTCCCCGACTAGCGGGAGACGCGAGCAGTACTTC
once | TRBJ2-1 | TRBV3-1/TRBV3-2 | - | CASSQVRGSEQFF | TGTGCCAGCAGCCAAGTGAGAGGGTCTGAGCAGTTCTTC
- | TRBJ2-7 | TRBV7-9 | TRBD2 | CASGEGSSYEQYF | TGTGCCAGCGGGGAGGGGAGTTCCTACGAGCAGTACTTC
- | TRBJ2-7 | TRBV21-1 | - | CASSLRTGWVDEQYF | TGTGCCAGCAGCCTACGGACAGGGTGGGTGGACGAGCAGTACTTC
- | TRBJ1-4 | TRBV19 | - | CASSTGPKEKLFF | TGTGCCAGTAGTACCGGACCAAAGGAAAAACTGTTTTTT
few | TRBJ1-5 | TRBV6-4 | TRBD1 | CASSVRGSLWCNQPQHF | TGTGCCAGCAGTGTCAGGGGGTCCCTTTGGTGCAATCAGCCCCAGCATTTT
- | TRBJ2-5 | TRBV15 | - | CATSRAGRETQYF | TGTGCCACCAGCAGAGCAGGGAGAGAGACCCAGTACTTC
- | TRBJ1-6 | TRBV4-2 | TRBD1 | CASSQGVRGNSPLHF | TGTGCCAGCAGCCAAGGAGTCAGGGGGAATTCACCCCTCCACTTT
- | TRBJ1-1 | TRBV18 | - | CASSTNGPMNTEAFF | TGTGCCAGCTCGACCAACGGACCCATGAACACTGAAGCTTTCTTT
- | TRBJ2-1 | TRBV6-5 | - | CASSYHAEQFF | TGTGCCAGCAGTTACCACGCAGAGCAGTTCTTC
once | TRBJ1-3 | TRBV9 | - | CASSVATTEPGNTIYF | TGTGCCAGCAGCGTAGCTACAACAGAACCTGGAAACACCATATATTTT
few | TRBJ1-2 | TRBV7-9 | - | CASSLGEGGYTF | TGTGCCAGCAGCTTAGGGGAGGGTGGCTACACCTTC
- | TRBJ2-7 | TRBV15 | - | CATSRVVAAYEQYF | TGTGCCACCAGCAGAGTGGTAGCTGCCTACGAGCAGTACTTC
- | TRBJ1-2 | TRBV15 | - | CATSRGTGARGGYTF | TGTGCCACCAGCAGGGGAACCGGGGCTCGAGGGGGCTACACCTTC
- | TRBJ1-4 | TRBV10-2 | TRBD1 | CASSEVGTGGSREKLFF | TGCGCCAGCAGTGAAGTGGGGACAGGGGGCTCCCGGGAAAAACTGTTTTTT
- | TRBJ1-1 | TRBV19 | - | CASSIYRNTEAFF | TGTGCCAGTAGTATTTACAGGAACACTGAAGCTTTCTTT
once | TRBJ2-1 | TRBV20-1 | TRBD2 | CSLGGGEQFF | TGCAGTCTTGGGGGGGGTGAGCAGTTCTTC
- | TRBJ2-7 | TRBV6-5 | TRBD1 | CASSYGGQGPSYEQYF | TGTGCCAGCAGTTACGGGGGACAGGGCCCATCCTACGAGCAGTACTTC
few | TRBJ1-3 | TRBV6-5 | - | CASRQETNSGNTIYF | TGTGCCAGCAGGCAGGAGACCAACTCTGGAAACACCATATATTTT
- | TRBJ2-5 | TRBV9 | - | CASSVALKTNVEETQYF | TGTGCCAGCAGCGTAGCTCTGAAGACCAACGTAGAAGAGACCCAGTACTTC